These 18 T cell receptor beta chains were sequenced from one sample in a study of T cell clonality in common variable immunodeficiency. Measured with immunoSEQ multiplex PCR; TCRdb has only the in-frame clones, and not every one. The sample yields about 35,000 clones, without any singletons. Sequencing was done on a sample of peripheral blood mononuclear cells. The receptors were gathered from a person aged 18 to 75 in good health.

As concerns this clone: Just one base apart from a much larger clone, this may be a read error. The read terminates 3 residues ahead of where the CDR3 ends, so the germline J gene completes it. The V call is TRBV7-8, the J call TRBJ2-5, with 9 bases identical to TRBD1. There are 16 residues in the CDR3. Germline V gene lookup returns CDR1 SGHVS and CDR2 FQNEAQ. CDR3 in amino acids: CASRDSLDRGTDTQYF. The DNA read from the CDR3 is TGTGCCAGCAGGGATTCTTTGGACAGGGGAACAGATACC.

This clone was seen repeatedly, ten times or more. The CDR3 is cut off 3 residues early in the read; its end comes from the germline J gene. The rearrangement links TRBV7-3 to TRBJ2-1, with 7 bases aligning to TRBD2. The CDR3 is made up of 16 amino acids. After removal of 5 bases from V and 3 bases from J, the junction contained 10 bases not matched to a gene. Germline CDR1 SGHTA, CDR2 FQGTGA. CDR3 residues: CASSPGGRGDYNEQFF. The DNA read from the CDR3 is TGTGCCAGCAGCCCCGGCGGGAGAGGCGACTACAATGAG.

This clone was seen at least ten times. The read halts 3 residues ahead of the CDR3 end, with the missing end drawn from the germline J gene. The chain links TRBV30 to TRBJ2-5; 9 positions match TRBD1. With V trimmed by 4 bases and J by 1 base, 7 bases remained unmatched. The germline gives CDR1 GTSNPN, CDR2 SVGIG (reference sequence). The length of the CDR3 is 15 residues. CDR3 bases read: TGTGCCTGGAAAAAGGGGACAGGGCTCCAAGAGACC. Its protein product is CAWKKGTGLQET. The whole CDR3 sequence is CAWKKGTGLQETQYF. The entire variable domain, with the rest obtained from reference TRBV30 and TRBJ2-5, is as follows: SQTIHQWPATLVQPVGSPLSLECTVEGTSNPNLYWYRQAAGRGLQLLFYSVGIGQISSEVPQNLSASRPQDRQFILSSKKLLLSDSGFYLCAWKKGTGLQETQYFGPGTRLLVL.

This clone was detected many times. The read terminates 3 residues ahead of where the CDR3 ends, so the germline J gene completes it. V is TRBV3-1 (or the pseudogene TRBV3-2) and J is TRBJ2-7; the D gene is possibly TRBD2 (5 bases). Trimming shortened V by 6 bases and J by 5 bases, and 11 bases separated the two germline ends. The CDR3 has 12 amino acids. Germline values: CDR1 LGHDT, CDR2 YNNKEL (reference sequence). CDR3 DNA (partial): TGTGCCAGCAGTCGCTCCGGGGACGAG. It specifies CASSRSGDE. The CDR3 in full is CASSRSGDEQYF.

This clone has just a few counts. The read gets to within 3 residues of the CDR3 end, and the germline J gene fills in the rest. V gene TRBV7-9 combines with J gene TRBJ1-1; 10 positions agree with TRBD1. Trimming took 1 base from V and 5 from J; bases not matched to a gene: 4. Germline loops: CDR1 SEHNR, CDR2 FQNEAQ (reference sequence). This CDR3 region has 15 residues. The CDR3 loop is CASSLGTGGRTEAFF. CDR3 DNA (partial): TGTGCCAGCAGCTTAGGGACAGGGGGAAGGACTGAA.

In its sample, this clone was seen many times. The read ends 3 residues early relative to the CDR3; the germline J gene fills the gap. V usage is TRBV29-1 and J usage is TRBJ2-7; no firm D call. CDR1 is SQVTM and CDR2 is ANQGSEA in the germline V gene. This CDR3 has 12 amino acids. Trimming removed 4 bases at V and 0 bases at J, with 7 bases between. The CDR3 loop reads CSVARSSYEQYF. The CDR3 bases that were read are TGCAGCGTTGCCAGGAGCTCCTACGAG.

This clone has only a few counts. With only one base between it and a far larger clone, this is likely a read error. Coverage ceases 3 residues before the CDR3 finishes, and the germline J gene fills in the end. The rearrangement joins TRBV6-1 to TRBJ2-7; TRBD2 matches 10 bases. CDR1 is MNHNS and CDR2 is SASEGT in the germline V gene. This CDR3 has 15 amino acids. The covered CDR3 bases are TGTGGCAGCAGTGAGAGGACTAGCGGCTCCTACGAG. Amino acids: CGSSERTSGSYE. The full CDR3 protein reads CGSSERTSGSYEQYF.

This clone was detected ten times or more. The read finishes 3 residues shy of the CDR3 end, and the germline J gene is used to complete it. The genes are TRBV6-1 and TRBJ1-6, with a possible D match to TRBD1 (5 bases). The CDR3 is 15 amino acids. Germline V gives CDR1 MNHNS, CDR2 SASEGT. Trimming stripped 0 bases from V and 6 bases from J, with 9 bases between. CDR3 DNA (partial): TGTGCCAGCAGTGAAGCGGCGGGGGGTAATTCACCC. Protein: CASSEAAGGNSP. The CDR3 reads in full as CASSEAAGGNSPLHF.

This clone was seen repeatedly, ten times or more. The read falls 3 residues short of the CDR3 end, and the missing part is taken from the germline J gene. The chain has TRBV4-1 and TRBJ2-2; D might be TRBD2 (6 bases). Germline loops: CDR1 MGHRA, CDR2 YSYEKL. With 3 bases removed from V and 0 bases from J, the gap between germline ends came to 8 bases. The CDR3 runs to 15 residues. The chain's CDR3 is CASSHAGTNTGELFF. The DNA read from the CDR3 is TGCGCCAGCAGCCACGCGGGAACGAACACCGGGGAG.

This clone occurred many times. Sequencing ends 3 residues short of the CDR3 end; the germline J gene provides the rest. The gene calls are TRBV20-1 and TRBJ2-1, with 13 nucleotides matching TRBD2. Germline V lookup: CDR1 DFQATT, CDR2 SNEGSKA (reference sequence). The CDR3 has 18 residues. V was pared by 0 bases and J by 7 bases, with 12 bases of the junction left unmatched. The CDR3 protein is CSARDHRGTSGIQNEQFF. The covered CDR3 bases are TGCAGTGCTAGAGATCATCGGGGGACTAGCGGGATTCAAAATGAG.

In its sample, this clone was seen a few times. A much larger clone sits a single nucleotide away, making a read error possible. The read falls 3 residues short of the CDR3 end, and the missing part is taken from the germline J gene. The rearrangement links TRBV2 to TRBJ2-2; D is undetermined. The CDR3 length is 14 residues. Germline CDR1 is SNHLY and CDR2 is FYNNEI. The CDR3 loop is CASSDLTEANVLFF. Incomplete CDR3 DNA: TGTGCCAGCAGTGATTTGACTGAGGCCAACGTG.

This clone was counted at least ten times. The CDR3 bases that were read are TGTGCCAGCTCACCGGGACAGGGACAATATGGC. This sequence encodes CASSPGQGQYG. The whole CDR3 is CASSPGQGQYGYTF. The rearrangement uses TRBV18 and TRBJ1-2, with 9 bases that match TRBD1. Coverage ceases 3 residues before the CDR3 finishes, and the germline J gene fills in the end. The junction had 4 bases not matched to a gene; V was cut back by 3 bases and J by 5 bases. The CDR3 has 14 amino acids. CDR1 is KGHSH and CDR2 is LQKENI in the germline V gene.

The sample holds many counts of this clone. CDR3 sequence reads: CASSSGGGYEAFF. Incomplete CDR3 DNA: TGCGCCAGCAGCTCGGGGGGAGGATATGAA. The rearrangement links TRBV5-1 to TRBJ1-1, with D possibly being TRBD1 (5 bases). The CDR3 end is not reached by the read, which stops 3 residues before it; the germline J gene fills it in. The CDR3 length is 13 residues. CDR1 SGHRS and CDR2 YFSETQ come from the germline V gene. The V end lost 3 bases, the J end lost 7 bases, and 13 bases lay between the germline ends.

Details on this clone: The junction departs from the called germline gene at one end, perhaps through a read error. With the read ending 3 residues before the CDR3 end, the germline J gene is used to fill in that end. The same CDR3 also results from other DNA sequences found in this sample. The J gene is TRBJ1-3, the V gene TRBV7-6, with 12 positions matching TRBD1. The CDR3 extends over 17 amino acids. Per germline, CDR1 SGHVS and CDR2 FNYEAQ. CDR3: CASSSNRDRGLGNTIYF. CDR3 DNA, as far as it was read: TGTGCCAGCAGCTCAAACCGGGACAGGGGGCTTGGAAACACA.

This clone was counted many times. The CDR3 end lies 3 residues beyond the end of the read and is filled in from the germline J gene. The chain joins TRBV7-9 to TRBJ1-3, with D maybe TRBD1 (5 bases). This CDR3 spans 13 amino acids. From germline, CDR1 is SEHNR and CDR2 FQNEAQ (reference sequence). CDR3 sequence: CASSLTTVDTIYF. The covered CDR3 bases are TGTGCCAGCAGCTTAACGACAGTGGATACC. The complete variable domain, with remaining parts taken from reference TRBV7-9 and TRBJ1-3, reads DTGVSQNPRHKITKRGQNVTFRCDPISEHNRLYWYRQTLGQGPEFLTYFQNEAQLEKSRLLSDRFSAERPKGSFSTLEIQRTEQGDSAMYLCASSLTTVDTIYFGEGSWLTVV.

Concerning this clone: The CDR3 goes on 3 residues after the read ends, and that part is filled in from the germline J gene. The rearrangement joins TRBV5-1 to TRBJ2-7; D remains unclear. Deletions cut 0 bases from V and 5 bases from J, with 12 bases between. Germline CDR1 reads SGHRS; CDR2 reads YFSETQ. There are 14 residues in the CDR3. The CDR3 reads CASSLEGPLNEQYF. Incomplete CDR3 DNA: TGCGCCAGCAGCTTGGAGGGCCCCCTAAACGAG.

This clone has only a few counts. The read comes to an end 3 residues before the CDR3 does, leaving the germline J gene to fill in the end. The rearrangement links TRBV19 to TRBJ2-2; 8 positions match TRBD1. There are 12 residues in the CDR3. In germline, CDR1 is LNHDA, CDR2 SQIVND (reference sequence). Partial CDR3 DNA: TGTGCCACTAGGACAGGGAATGAAAAG. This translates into CATRTGNEK. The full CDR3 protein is CATRTGNEKLFF.

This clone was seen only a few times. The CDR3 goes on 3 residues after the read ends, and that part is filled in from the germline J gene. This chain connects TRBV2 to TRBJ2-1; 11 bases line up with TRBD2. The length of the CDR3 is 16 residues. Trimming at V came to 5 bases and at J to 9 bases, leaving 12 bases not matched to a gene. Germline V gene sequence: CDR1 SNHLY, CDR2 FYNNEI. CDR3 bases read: TGTGCCAGCAGTCCCTTTTTAGCGGGGGGGCGGGGTGAG. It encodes CASSPFLAGGRGE. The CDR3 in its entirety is CASSPFLAGGRGEQFF.